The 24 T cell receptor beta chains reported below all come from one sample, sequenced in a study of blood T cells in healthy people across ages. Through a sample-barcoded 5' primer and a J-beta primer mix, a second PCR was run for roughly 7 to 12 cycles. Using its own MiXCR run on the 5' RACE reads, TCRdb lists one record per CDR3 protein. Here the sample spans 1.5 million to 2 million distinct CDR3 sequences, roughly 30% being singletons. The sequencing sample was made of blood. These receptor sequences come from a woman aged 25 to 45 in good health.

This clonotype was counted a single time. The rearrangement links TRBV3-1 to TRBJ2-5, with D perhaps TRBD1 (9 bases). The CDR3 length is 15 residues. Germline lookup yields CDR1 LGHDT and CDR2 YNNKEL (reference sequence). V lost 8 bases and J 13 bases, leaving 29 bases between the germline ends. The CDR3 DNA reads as TGTGCCAGCTCCCCGGGGGGGGACAGGGTCTACGAGCGGTACTTC. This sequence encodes CASSPGGDRVYERYF.

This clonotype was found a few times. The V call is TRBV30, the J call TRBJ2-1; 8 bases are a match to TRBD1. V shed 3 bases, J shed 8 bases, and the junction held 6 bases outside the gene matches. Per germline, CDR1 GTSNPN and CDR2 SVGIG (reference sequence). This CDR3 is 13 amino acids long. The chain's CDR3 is CAWRGTGRHEQFF. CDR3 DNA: TGTGCCTGGAGAGGGACAGGTAGACATGAGCAGTTCTTC.

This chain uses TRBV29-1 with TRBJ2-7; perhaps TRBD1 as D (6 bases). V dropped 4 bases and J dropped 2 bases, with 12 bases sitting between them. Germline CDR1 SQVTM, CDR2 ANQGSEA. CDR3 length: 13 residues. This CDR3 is CSVGQDDAYEQYF. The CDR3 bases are TGCAGCGTTGGACAGGACGACGCCTACGAGCAGTACTTC.

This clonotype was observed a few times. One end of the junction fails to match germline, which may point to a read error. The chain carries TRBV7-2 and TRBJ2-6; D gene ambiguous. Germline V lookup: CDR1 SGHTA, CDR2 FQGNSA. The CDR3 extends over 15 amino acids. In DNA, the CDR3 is TGTGCCGGCAGCTTAGTGGCCTCTGGGGCCAACGTCCTGACTTTC. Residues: CAGSLVASGANVLTF.

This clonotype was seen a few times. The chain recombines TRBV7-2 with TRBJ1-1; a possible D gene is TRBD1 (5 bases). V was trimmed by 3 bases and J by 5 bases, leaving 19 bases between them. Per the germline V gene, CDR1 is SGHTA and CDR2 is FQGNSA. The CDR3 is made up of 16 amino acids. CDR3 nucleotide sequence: TGTGCCAGCAGCTTCGCCGGGGCCCCCTTGGGGACTGAAGCTTTCTTT. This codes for CASSFAGAPLGTEAFF.

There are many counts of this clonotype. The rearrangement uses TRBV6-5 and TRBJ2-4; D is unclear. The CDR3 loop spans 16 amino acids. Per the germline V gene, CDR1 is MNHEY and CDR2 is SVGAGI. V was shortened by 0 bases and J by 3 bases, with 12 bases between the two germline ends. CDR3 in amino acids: CASSYSKQAVKNIQYF. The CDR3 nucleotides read TGTGCCAGCAGTTACTCGAAGCAGGCAGTCAAAAACATTCAGTACTTC.

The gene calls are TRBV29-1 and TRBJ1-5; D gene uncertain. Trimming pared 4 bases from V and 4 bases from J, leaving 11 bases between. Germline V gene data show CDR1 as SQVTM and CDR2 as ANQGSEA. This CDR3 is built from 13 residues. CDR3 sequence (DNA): TGCAGCGTTGGGGAAAGATTAAATCAGCCCCAGCATTTT. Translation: CSVGERLNQPQHF.

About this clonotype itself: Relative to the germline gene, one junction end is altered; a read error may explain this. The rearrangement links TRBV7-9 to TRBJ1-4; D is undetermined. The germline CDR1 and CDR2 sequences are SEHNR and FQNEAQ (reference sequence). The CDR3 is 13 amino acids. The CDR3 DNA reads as TGTGCCAGCGCCCTAACAACTAATGAAAAACGGTTTTTT. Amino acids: CASALTTNEKRFF.

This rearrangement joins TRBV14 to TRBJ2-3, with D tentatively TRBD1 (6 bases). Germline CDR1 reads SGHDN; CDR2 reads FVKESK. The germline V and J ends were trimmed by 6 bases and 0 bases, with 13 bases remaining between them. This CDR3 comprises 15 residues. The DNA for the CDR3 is TGTGCCAGCAGGCCAGGACAGTTTAGCACAGATACGCAGTATTTT. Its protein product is CASRPGQFSTDTQYF.

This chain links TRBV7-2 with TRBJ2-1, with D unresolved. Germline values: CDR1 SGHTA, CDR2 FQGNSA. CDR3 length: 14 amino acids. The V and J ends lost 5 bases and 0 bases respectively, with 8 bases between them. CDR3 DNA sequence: TGTGCCAGCAGCAAGTATAGCTCCTACAATGAGCAGTTCTTC. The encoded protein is CASSKYSSYNEQFF.

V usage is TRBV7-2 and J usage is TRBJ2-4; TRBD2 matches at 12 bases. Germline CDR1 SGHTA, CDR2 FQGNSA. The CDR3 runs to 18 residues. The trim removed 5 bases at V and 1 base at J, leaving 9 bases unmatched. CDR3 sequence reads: CASSLRTSGEGAKNIQYF. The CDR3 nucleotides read TGTGCCAGCAGCCTTCGGACTAGCGGGGAGGGGGCCAAAAACATTCAGTACTTC.

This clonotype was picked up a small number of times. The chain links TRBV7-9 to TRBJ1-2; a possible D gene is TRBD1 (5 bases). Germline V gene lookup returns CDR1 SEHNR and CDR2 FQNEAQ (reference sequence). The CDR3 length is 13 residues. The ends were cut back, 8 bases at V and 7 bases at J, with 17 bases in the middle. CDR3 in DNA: TGTGCCAGCGGAATTCAGGGAGAGGGTGGCTACACCTTC. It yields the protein CASGIQGEGGYTF.

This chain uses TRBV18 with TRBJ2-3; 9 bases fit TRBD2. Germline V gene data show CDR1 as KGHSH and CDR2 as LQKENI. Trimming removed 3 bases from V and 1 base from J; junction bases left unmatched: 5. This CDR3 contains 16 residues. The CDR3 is CASSPDWTSGTDTQYF. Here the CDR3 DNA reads TGTGCCAGCTCACCGGATTGGACTAGCGGCACAGATACGCAGTATTTT.

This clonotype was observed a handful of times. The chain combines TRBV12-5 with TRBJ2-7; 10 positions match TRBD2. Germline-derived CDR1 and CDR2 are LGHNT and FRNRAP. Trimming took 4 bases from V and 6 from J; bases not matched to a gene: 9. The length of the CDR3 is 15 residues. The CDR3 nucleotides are TGTGCTAGTGGTTCTGGCACTAGCGGGAAGGCCGAGCAGTACTTC. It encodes CASGSGTSGKAEQYF.

CDR3 protein: CSARDGRQGAIEQYF. CDR3 in DNA: TGCAGTGCTAGAGATGGGCGGCAGGGGGCGATCGAGCAGTACTTC. The chain links TRBV20-1 to TRBJ2-7; 8 bases are a match to TRBD1. The germline gives CDR1 DFQATT, CDR2 SNEGSKA (reference sequence). The CDR3 sequence is 15 residues long. Trimming at V came to 0 bases and at J to 6 bases, leaving 10 bases not matched to a gene.

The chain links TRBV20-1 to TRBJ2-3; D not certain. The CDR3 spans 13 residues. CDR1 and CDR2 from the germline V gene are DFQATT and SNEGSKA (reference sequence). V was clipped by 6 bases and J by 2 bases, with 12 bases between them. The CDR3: CSAKWQSTDTQYF. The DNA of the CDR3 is TGCAGTGCCAAGTGGCAGTCCACAGATACGCAGTATTTT.

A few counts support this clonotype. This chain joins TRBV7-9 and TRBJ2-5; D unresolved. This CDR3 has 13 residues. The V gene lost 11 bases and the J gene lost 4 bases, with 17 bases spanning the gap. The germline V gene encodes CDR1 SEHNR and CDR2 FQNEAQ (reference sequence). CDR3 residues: CAGAWPRVETQYF. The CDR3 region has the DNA TGTGCCGGAGCGTGGCCCCGGGTAGAGACCCAGTACTTC.

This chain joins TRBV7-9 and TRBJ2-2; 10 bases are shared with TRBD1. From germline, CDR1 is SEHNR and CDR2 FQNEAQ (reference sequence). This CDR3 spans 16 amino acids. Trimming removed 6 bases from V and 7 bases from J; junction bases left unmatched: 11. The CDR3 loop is CASSIGQGEGFGELFF. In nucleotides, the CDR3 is TGTGCCAGCAGTATCGGACAGGGGGAAGGATTCGGGGAGCTGTTTTTT.

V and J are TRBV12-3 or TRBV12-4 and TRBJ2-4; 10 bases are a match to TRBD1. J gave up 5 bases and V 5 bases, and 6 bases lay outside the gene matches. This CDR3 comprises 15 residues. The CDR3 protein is CASSLRDRGQNIQYF. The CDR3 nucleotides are TGTGCCAGCAGTCTCCGGGACAGGGGACAAAACATTCAGTACTTC.

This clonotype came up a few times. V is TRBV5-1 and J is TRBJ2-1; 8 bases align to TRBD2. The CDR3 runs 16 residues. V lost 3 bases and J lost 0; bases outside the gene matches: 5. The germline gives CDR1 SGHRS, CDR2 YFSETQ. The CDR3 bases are TGCGCCAGCAGCTGGAGCGGGGGTAGCTCCTACAATGAGCAGTTCTTC. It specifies CASSWSGGSSYNEQFF.

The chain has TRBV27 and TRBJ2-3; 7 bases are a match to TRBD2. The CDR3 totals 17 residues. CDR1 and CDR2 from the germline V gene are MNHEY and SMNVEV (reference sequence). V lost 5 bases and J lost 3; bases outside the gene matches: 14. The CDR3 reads CASSPQRVGRGTDTQYF. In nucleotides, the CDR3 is TGTGCCAGCAGTCCTCAACGGGTCGGGCGGGGGACAGATACGCAGTATTTT.

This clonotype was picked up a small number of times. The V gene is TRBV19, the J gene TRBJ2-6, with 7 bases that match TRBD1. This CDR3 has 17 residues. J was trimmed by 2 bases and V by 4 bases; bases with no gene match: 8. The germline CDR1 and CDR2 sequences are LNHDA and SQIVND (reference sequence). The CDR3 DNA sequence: TGTGCCAGTAGTACCGGGACAGTTTACCCTGGGGCCAACGTCCTGACTTTC. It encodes CASSTGTVYPGANVLTF.

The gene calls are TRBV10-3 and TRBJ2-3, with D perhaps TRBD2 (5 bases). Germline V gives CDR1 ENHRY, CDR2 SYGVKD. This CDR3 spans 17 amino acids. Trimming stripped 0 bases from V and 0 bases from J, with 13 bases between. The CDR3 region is CAISESRGTGSTDTQYF. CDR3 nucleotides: TGTGCCATCAGTGAGTCGCGCGGAACGGGAAGCACAGATACGCAGTATTTT.

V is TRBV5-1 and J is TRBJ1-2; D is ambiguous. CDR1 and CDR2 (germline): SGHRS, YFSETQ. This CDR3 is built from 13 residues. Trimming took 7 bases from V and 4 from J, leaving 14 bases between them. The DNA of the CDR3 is TGCGCCAGCCCTCCGGACCGGGTCTATGGCTACACCTTC. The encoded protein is CASPPDRVYGYTF.